The text below deals with one T cell receptor (beta chain). This CDR3 is 15 amino acids long. V was clipped by 3 bases and J by 2 bases, with 14 bases between them. Looked up from germline, CDR1 is LNHDA and CDR2 is SQIVND (reference sequence). Assay used: immunoSEQ multiplex PCR; TCRdb lists only in-frame clones, some missing. The data show 100,000 or so clones, around nine tenths seen once. The record originates from a study of T cell responses to AZD1222 COVID-19 vaccine. The gene calls are TRBV19 and TRBJ2-7; tentatively, D is TRBD1 or TRBD2 (5 bases each). The TCR was taken from an adult who received the AZD1222 COVID-19 vaccine. Sequences were derived from peripheral blood, sampled 28 days after the second AZD1222 dose. CDR3 bases: TGTGCCAGTAGTATGTCAGGGAGTAGCCCCTACGAGCAGTACTTC. Translated: CASSMSGSSPYEQYF.